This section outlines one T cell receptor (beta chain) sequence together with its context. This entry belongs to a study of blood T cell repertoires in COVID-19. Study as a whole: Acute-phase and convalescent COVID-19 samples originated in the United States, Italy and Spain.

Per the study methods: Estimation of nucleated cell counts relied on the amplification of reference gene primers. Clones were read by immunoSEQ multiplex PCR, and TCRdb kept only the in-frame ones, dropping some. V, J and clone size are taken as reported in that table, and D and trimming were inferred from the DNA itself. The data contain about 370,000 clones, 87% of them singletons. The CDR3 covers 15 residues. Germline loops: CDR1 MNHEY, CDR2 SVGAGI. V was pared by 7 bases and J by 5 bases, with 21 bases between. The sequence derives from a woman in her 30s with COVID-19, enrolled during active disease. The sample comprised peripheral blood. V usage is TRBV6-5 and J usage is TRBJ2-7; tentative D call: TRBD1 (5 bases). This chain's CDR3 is CASMASGKKAHEQYF. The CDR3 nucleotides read TGTGCCAGCATGGCGTCAGGGAAGAAAGCCCACGAGCAGTACTTC.